One sample yielded the 14 T cell receptor beta chains listed below, sequenced in a study of blood T cell repertoires in COVID-19. The table came from immunoSEQ multiplex PCR; TCRdb's copy has only in-frame clones and leaves some out. This sample has 50,000 or so clones, with 93% found just once. The sequenced sample was peripheral blood. The receptors here all came from a man in his sixties with COVID-19, enrolled during active disease.

This clone was detected only a few times. This sequence joins TRBV5-1 and TRBJ2-7, with D perhaps matching TRBD2 (5 bases). Germline-derived CDR1 and CDR2 are SGHRS and YFSETQ. The V end was cut by 2 bases, the J end by 7 bases, with 13 bases between. The CDR3 runs to 13 residues. The CDR3 loop is CASSLPVSGEQYF. In nucleotides, the CDR3 is TGCGCCAGCAGCTTACCCGTTTCGGGGGAGCAGTACTTC.

The chain combines TRBV28 with TRBJ2-7; maybe TRBD1 (5 bases). V was pared by 6 bases and J by 4 bases, with 13 bases between. The germline V gene has CDR1 MDHEN and CDR2 SYDVKM. The CDR3 covers 13 residues. CDR3 residues: CASRPQGRYEQYF. CDR3 nucleotides: TGTGCCAGCAGGCCGCAGGGTAGGTACGAGCAGTACTTC.

V gene TRBV6-5 combines with J gene TRBJ2-2, with TRBD2 identical over 10 bases. With 4 bases clipped from V and 4 bases from J, the junction kept 6 bases outside the gene matches. The CDR3 has 16 residues. Germline-derived CDR1 and CDR2 are MNHEY and SVGAGI. In nucleotides, the CDR3 is TGTGCCAGCAGTTCCTCTAGCGGGAGACGCACCGGGGAGCTGTTTTTT. Translating gives CASSSSSGRRTGELFF.

The DNA of the CDR3 is TGTGCCAGCAGTTGGCCCGAGGGCAATGAGCAGTTCTTC. Its translation: CASSWPEGNEQFF. The chain combines TRBV6-2 or TRBV6-3 with TRBJ2-1; D perhaps matches TRBD2 (5 bases). Germline V lookup: CDR1 MNHEY, CDR2 SVGEGT. Trimming pared 4 bases from V and 6 bases from J, leaving 10 bases between. This CDR3 region has 13 residues.

This chain uses TRBV27 with TRBJ2-5; D is perhaps TRBD2 (5 bases). The CDR3 totals 15 residues. CDR1 and CDR2 (germline): MNHEY, SMNVEV (reference sequence). V was cut by 5 bases and J by 2 bases, with 15 bases left in between. The CDR3 coding sequence is TGTGCCAGCAGTCCCCCCGGCGGGTGGCAAGAGACCCAGTACTTC. It encodes CASSPPGGWQETQYF.

This clone was seen more than once but under ten times. The rearrangement joins TRBV4-1 to TRBJ2-7, with 7 bases identical to TRBD1. The ends lost 0 bases at V and 7 bases at J; junction bases unmatched: 15. The CDR3 loop spans 17 amino acids. Germline CDR1 is MGHRA and CDR2 is YSYEKL. CDR3 DNA sequence: TGCGCCAGCAGCCAAGATCTCGCCCAGGGGGACCTTTGGGAGCAGTACTTC. Translating it yields CASSQDLAQGDLWEQYF.

This clone appeared a single time. The chain couples TRBV2 to TRBJ2-5; 10 nucleotides match TRBD1. Germline CDR1 is SNHLY and CDR2 is FYNNEI. J was trimmed by 0 bases and V by 8 bases; bases with no gene match: 3. CDR3 length: 14 residues. This CDR3 reads CASEGQGYQETQYF. The DNA for the CDR3 is TGTGCCAGCGAGGGACAGGGGTACCAAGAGACCCAGTACTTC.

The chain recombines TRBV6-1 with TRBJ1-2; 11 bases agree with TRBD1. In germline, CDR1 is MNHNS, CDR2 SASEGT. CDR3 length: 16 residues. The junction had 6 bases not matched to a gene; V was cut back by 4 bases and J by 2 bases. This chain's CDR3 is CASSARGQGANYGYTF. The CDR3 nucleotides read TGTGCCAGCAGTGCCCGAGGACAGGGGGCAAACTATGGCTACACCTTC.

This chain uses TRBV28 with TRBJ1-2, with TRBD1 identical over 12 bases. This CDR3 is built from 17 residues. The germline V gene has CDR1 MDHEN and CDR2 SYDVKM. V was pared by 4 bases and J by 4 bases, with 10 bases of the junction left unmatched. CDR3 residues: CASSSGTGGADGYGYTF. Written as DNA, the CDR3 is TGTGCCAGCAGTTCAGGGACAGGGGGCGCAGACGGCTATGGCTACACCTTC.

The rearrangement joins TRBV14 to TRBJ1-2, with D perhaps TRBD1 (6 bases). CDR1 is SGHDN and CDR2 is FVKESK in the germline V gene. The CDR3 length is 13 residues. V lost 4 bases and J lost 4, with 10 bases in between. DNA of the CDR3: TGTGCCAGCAGCCCAGGGGTCTCCTATGGCTACACCTTC. As protein: CASSPGVSYGYTF.

The chain combines TRBV28 with TRBJ1-2; 8 bases are shared with TRBD1. The ends lost 5 bases at V and 4 bases at J; junction bases unmatched: 12. Germline CDR1 reads MDHEN; CDR2 reads SYDVKM. This CDR3 is 16 amino acids long. CDR3 nucleotides: TGTGCCAGCAGTGACTATGGGACAGGTGGACTCTATGGCTACACCTTC. This sequence encodes CASSDYGTGGLYGYTF.

This chain joins TRBV9 and TRBJ1-6; D uncertain. V was trimmed by 3 bases and J by 0 bases, leaving 31 bases between them. The CDR3 consists of 23 residues. Germline CDR1 SGDLS, CDR2 YYNGEE. Here the CDR3 DNA reads TGTGCCAGCAGCGGAGGGTGCATCCAACTTCTATTAGTCCTAAGCTCCTATAATTCACCCCTCCACTTT. Translation gives CASSGGCIQLLLVLSSYNSPLHF. Variable domain in full (rest from reference TRBV9 and TRBJ1-6): DSGVTQTPKHLITATGQRVTLRCSPRSGDLSVYWYQQSLDQGLQFLIQYYNGEERAKGNILERFSAQQFPDLHSELNLSSLELGDSALYFCASSGGCIQLLLVLSSYNSPLHFGNGTRLTVT.

The chain links TRBV4-2 to TRBJ1-2; 7 bases fit TRBD1. The CDR3 has 16 residues. Germline CDR1 and CDR2: LGHNA and YNFKEQ. Unmatched junction bases numbered 7, after V lost 0 bases and J lost 3 bases. The CDR3 here is CASSQEWVGGYYGYTF. CDR3 nucleotides: TGTGCCAGCAGCCAAGAGTGGGTAGGGGGCTACTATGGCTACACCTTC.

A single count supports this clone. This rearrangement joins TRBV7-2 to TRBJ2-7, with D perhaps TRBD2 (6 bases). CDR3 length equals 16 residues. Germline lookup yields CDR1 SGHTA and CDR2 FQGNSA. Trimming took 4 bases from V and 0 from J, leaving 16 bases between them. Here the CDR3 reads CASSSRPRGSSYEQYF. In nucleotides, the CDR3 is TGTGCCAGCAGCTCCCGACCCCGGGGGAGCTCCTACGAGCAGTACTTC.